This T cell receptor beta chain was recorded in a study of T cell repertoires in cytomegalovirus infection. Study findings and constraints: Cumulated frequencies of public TCR beta families served to identify carriers of CMV plus the relevant HLA.

Points on this clonotype: What it binds is not known.

Trimming removed 4 bases from V and 2 bases from J; junction bases left unmatched: 4. Germline CDR1 reads SQVTM; CDR2 reads ANQGSEA. The length of the CDR3 is 14 residues. TCRdb passed the reads through MiXCR, listing each CDR3 protein once. The sample carries more than 50,000 distinct CDR3 sequences, 33% recorded once. The J gene is TRBJ2-3, the V gene TRBV29-1; 9 bases agree with TRBD2. The TCR comes from a human donor in good health (CMV status not recorded). Some clones in this sample may be carry-over from other donors' samples. Sequenced input: PBMCs, sequenced either directly or after in vitro stimulation (not recorded which). CDR3 nucleotide sequence: TGCAGCGTTGCGACTAGCGGCTACACAGATACGCAGTATTTT. Translation: CSVATSGYTDTQYF.